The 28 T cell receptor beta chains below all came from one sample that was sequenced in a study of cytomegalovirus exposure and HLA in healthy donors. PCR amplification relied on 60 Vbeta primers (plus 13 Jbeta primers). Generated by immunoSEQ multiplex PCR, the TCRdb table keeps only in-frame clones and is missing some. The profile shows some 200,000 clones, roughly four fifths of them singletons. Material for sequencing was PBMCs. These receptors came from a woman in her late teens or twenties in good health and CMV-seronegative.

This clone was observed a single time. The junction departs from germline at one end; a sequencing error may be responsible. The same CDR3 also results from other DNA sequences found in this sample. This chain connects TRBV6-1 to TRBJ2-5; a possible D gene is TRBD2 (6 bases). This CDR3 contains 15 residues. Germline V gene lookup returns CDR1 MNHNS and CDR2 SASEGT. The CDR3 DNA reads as TGTGCCAGCAGTGAAGCGTCCCGGGGTCGGGAGACTCAGTACTTC. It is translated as CASSEASRGRETQYF.

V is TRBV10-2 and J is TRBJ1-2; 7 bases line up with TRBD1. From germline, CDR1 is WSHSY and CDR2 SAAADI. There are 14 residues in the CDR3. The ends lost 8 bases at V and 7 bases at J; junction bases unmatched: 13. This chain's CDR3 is CASSIAQGSGGYTF. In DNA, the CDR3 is TGCGCCAGCTCTATAGCACAGGGGAGCGGTGGCTACACCTTC.

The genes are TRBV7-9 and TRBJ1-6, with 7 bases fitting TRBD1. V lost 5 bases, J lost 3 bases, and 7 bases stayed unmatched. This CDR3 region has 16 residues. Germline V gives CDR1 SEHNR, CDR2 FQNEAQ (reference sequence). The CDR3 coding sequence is TGTGCCAGCAGCGAACAGGGGTCTAGCTATAATTCACCCCTCCACTTT. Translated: CASSEQGSSYNSPLHF.

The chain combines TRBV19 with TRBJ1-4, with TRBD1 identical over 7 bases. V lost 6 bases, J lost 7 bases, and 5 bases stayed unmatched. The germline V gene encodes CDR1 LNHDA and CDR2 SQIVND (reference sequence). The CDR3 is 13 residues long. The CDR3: CASRTTGSEKLFF. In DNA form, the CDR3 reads TGTGCCAGTAGGACGACAGGGAGTGAAAAACTGTTTTTT.

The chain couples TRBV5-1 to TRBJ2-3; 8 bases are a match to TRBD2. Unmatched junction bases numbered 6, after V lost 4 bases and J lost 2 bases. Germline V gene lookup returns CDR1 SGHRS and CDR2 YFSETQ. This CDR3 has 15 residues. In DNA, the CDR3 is TGCGCCAGCAGCGTAGCGGGGAAGCCCACAGATACGCAGTATTTT. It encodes CASSVAGKPTDTQYF.

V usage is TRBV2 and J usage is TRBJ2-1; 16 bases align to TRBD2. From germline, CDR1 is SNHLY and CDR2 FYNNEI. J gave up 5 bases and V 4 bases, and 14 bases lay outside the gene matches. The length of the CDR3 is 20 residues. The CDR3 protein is CASSVDPGLAGGYWDNEQFF. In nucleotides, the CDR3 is TGTGCCAGCAGTGTCGACCCGGGACTAGCGGGGGGGTATTGGGACAATGAGCAGTTCTTC. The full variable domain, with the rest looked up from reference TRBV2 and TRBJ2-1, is EPEVTQTPSHQVTQMGQEVILRCVPISNHLYFYWYRQILGQKVEFLVSFYNNEISEKSEIFDDQFSVERPDGSNFTLKIRSTKLEDSAMYFCASSVDPGLAGGYWDNEQFFGPGTRLTVL.

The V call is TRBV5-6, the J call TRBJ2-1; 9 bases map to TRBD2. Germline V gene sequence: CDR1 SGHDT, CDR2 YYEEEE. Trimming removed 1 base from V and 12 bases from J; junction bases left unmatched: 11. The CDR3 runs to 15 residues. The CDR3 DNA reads TGTGCCAGCAGCTTGTACGGAGCGGGGGGACGAGGGCAGTTCTTC. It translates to CASSLYGAGGRGQFF.

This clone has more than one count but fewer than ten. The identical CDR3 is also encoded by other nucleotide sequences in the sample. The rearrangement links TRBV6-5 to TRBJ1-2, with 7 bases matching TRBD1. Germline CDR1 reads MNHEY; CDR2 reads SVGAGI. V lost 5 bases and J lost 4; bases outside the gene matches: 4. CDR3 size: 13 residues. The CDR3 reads CASSPDRAYGYTF. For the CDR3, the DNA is TGTGCCAGCAGTCCCGACAGGGCCTATGGCTACACCTTC.

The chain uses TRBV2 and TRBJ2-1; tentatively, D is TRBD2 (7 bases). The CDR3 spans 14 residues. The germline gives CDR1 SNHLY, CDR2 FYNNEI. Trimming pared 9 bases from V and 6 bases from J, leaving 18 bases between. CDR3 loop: CASEGGRVSNEQFF. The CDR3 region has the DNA TGTGCCAGTGAGGGGGGGAGAGTATCCAATGAGCAGTTCTTC.

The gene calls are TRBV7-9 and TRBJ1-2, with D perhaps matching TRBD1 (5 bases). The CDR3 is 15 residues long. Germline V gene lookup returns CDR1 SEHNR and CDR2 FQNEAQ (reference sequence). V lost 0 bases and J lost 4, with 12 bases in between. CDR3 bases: TGTGCCAGCAGCTTAGCAGGGGCCGACAGCTATGGCTACACCTTC. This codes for CASSLAGADSYGYTF.

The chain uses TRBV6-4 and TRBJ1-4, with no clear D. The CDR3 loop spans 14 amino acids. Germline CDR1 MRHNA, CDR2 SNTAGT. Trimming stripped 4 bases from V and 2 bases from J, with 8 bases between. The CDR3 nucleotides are TGTGCCAGCAGTGTAAGGAGTACTAATGAAAAACTGTTTTTT. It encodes CASSVRSTNEKLFF.

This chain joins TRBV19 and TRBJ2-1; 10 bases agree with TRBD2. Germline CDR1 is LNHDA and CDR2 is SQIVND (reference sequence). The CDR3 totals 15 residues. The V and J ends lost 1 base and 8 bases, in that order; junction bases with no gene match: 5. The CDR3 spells CASSIGLAGVDEQFF. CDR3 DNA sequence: TGTGCCAGTAGTATAGGCCTAGCGGGAGTAGATGAGCAGTTCTTC.

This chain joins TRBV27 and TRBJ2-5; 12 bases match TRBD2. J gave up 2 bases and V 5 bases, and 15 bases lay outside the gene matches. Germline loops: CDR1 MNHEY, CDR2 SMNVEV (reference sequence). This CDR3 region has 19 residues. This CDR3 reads CASSRGLAGGAGWQETQYF. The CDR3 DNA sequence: TGTGCCAGCAGTCGGGGACTAGCGGGCGGTGCAGGCTGGCAAGAGACCCAGTACTTC.

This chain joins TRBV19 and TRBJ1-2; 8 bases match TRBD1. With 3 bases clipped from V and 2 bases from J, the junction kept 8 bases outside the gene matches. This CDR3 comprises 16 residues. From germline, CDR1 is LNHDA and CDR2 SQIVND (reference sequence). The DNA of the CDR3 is TGTGCCAGTAGTATGGCCACCGGACAGGGAAACTATGGCTACACCTTC. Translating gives CASSMATGQGNYGYTF.

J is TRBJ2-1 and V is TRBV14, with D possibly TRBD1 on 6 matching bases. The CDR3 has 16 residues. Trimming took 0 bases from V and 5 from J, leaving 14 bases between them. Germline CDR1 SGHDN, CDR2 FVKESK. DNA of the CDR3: TGTGCCAGCAGCCAAGACGGGACACCTTACGACAATGAGCAGTTCTTC. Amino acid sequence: CASSQDGTPYDNEQFF.

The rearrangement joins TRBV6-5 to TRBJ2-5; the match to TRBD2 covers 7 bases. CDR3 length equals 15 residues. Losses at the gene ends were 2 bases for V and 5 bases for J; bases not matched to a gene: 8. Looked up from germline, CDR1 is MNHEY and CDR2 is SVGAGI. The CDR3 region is CASSYAGVSGETQYF. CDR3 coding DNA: TGTGCCAGCAGTTACGCGGGGGTGTCCGGGGAGACCCAGTACTTC.

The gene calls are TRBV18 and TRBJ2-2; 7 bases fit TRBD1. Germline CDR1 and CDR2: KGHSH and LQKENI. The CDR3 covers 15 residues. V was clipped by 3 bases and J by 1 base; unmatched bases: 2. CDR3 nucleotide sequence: TGTGCCAGCTCACCGACAGGGCTGAACACCGGGGAGCTGTTTTTT. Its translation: CASSPTGLNTGELFF.

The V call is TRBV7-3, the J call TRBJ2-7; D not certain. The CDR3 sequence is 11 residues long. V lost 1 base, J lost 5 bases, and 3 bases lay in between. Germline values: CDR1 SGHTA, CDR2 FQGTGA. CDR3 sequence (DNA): TGTGCCAGCAGCTTAATCGACGAGCAGTACTTC. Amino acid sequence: CASSLIDEQYF.

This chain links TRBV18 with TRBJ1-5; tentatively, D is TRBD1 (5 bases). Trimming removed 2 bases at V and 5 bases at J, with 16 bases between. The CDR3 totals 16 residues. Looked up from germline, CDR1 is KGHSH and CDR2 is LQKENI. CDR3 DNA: TGTGCCAGCTCACCAACCCCCGGGACGGGGGATCAGCCCCAGCATTTT. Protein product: CASSPTPGTGDQPQHF.

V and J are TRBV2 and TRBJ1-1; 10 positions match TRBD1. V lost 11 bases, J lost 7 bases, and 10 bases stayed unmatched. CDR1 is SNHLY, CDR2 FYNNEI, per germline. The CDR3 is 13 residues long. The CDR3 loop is CAGGMGQGIEAFF. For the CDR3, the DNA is TGTGCCGGAGGGATGGGACAGGGGATTGAAGCTTTCTTT.

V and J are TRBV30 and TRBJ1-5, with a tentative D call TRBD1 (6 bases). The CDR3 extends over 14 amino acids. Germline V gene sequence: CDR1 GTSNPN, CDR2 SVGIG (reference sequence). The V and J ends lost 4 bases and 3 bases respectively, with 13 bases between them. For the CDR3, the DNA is TGTGCCTGGACCCATACAGGGCACAATCAGCCCCAGCATTTT. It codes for CAWTHTGHNQPQHF.

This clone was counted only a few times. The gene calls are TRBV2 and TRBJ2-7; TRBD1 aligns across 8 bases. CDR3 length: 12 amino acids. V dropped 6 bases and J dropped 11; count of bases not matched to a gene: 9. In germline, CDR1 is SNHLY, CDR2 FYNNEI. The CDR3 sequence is CASRDSGGAEYF. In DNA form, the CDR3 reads TGTGCCAGCAGGGACTCAGGGGGCGCGGAGTACTTC.

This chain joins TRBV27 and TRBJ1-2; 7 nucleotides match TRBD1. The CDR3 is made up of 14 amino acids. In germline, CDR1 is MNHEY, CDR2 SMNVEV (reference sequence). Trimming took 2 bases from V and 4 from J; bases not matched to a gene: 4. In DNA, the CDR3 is TGTGCCAGCAGTTTAGTAGGGGGCCTCTATGGCTACACCTTC. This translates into CASSLVGGLYGYTF.

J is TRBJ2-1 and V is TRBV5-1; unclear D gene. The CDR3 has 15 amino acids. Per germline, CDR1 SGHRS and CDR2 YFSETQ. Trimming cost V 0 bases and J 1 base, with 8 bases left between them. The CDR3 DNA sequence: TGCGCCAGCAGCTTGGAGACTCCTTCCTACAATGAGCAGTTCTTC. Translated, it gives CASSLETPSYNEQFF.

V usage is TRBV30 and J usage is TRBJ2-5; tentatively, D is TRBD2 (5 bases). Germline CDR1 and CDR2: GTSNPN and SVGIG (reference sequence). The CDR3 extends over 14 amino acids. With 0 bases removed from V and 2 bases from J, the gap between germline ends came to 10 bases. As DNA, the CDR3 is TGTGCCTGGAGTGTCGCGACGGGACAAGAGACCCAGTACTTC. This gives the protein CAWSVATGQETQYF.

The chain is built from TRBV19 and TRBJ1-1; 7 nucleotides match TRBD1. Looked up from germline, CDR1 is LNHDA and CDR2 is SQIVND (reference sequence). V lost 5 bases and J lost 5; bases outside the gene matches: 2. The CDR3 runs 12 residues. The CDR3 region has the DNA TGTGCCAGTAGTTACAGGGGAACTGAAGCTTTCTTT. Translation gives CASSYRGTEAFF.

CDR3 region: CASSQNSGTTYEQYF. The CDR3 DNA reads TGTGCCAGCAGCCAAAATAGCGGGACCACCTACGAGCAGTACTTC. The chain joins TRBV7-8 to TRBJ2-7; 8 bases align to TRBD2. Germline trimming cut 5 bases from V and 2 bases from J; bases unmatched to any gene: 8. This CDR3 has 15 amino acids. Germline assignment: CDR1 SGHVS and CDR2 FQNEAQ.

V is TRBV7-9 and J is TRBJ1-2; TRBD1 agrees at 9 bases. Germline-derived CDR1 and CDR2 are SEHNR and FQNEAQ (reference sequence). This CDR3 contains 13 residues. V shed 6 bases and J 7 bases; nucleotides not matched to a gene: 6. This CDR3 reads CASRPQGAGGYTF. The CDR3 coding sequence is TGTGCCAGCAGGCCACAGGGGGCGGGTGGCTACACCTTC. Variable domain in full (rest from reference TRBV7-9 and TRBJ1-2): DTGVSQNPRHKITKRGQNVTFRCDPISEHNRLYWYRQTLGQGPEFLTYFQNEAQLEKSRLLSDRFSAERPKGSFSTLEIQRTEQGDSAMYLCASRPQGAGGYTFGSGTRLTVV.